This passage covers 28 T cell receptor beta chains from one sample sequenced in a study of T cells in Graves' hyperthyroidism and ophthalmopathy. Template material for amplifying TCR beta CDR3 regions consisted of RNA transcripts. TCR CDR3 underwent first-round RT-PCR with the HTBI primer set. One entry per CDR3 protein results from TCRdb running MiXCR on the multiplex PCR reads. The sample lists approximately 510,000 distinct CDR3 sequences; roughly 20% were seen once. Sequencing was carried out using blood. These TCRs come from a man between 18 and 35 years old with Graves' hyperthyroidism.

This clonotype was seen ten or more times. The rearrangement links TRBV27 to TRBJ1-1, with a tentative D call TRBD1 (5 bases). The CDR3 spans 15 residues. From germline, CDR1 is MNHEY and CDR2 SMNVEV (reference sequence). Trimming cost V 0 bases and J 5 bases, with 13 bases left between them. The CDR3 sequence is CASSLSAWGRTEAFF. The CDR3 DNA reads TGTGCCAGCAGTTTATCGGCTTGGGGCAGAACTGAAGCTTTCTTT.

This clonotype was seen more than once but under ten times. The V call is TRBV9, the J call TRBJ2-7; D unresolved. This CDR3 has 16 residues. CDR1 is SGDLS, CDR2 YYNGEE, per germline. Trimming removed 0 bases from V and 3 bases from J, with 16 bases in between. CDR3 region: CASSVGPSRTDYEQYF. The CDR3 DNA is TGTGCCAGCAGCGTAGGCCCCTCTAGGACCGACTACGAGCAGTACTTC.

This clonotype has ten or more counts. The gene calls are TRBV20-1 and TRBJ2-7, with TRBD2 identical over 10 bases. The CDR3 is 14 residues long. With V trimmed by 3 bases and J by 3 bases, 5 bases remained unmatched. Germline V gene data show CDR1 as DFQATT and CDR2 as SNEGSKA (reference sequence). The chain's CDR3 is CSARTGLADYEQYF. In nucleotides, the CDR3 is TGCAGTGCTAGGACCGGACTAGCGGACTACGAGCAGTACTTC.

This clonotype occurred many times. The chain carries TRBV6-5 and TRBJ2-2; 8 nucleotides line up with TRBD1. Per germline, CDR1 MNHEY and CDR2 SVGAGI. The trim removed 0 bases at V and 4 bases at J, leaving 4 bases unmatched. The CDR3 spans 16 residues. DNA for the CDR3: TGTGCCAGCAGTTACTCGCAGGGGGCGGGCACCGGGGAGCTGTTTTTT. Protein: CASSYSQGAGTGELFF.

This clonotype was seen repeatedly, ten times or more. V and J are TRBV6-2 or TRBV6-3 and TRBJ1-5; TRBD1 matches at 8 bases. The germline V gene has CDR1 MNHEY and CDR2 SVGEGT. This CDR3 comprises 14 residues. J lost 5 bases, V lost 6 bases, and 6 bases had no gene match. DNA of the CDR3: TGTGCCAGCAGACCCCCGGGACAGGATCAGCCCCAGCATTTT. Protein sequence: CASRPPGQDQPQHF.

In this sample, this clonotype turned up a few times. V usage is TRBV30 and J usage is TRBJ1-2, with D perhaps TRBD1 (5 bases). There are 12 residues in the CDR3. The germline V gene encodes CDR1 GTSNPN and CDR2 SVGIG (reference sequence). The V end lost 0 bases, the J end lost 8 bases, and 10 bases lay between the germline ends. The DNA of the CDR3 is TGTGCCTGGAGTGTTACGGGGGAGGGCTACACCTTC. Protein: CAWSVTGEGYTF.

This clonotype has ten or more counts. The V and J genes are TRBV25-1 and TRBJ2-5; the D gene is possibly TRBD1 (6 bases). Trimming stripped 2 bases from V and 1 base from J, with 11 bases between. In germline, CDR1 is MGHDK, CDR2 SYGVNS. This CDR3 is 15 amino acids long. The CDR3 DNA reads TGTGCCAGCAGTGAACCGACAGGCCTCCAAGAGACCCAGTACTTC. It is translated as CASSEPTGLQETQYF. Variable domain in full (rest from reference TRBV25-1 and TRBJ2-5): EADIYQTPRYLVIGTGKKITLECSQTMGHDKMYWYQQDPGMELHLIHYSYGVNSTEKGDLSSESTVSRIRTEHFPLTLESARPSHTSQYLCASSEPTGLQETQYFGPGTRLLVL.

The chain couples TRBV6-1 to TRBJ1-2; 8 bases fit TRBD1. Germline V lookup: CDR1 MNHNS, CDR2 SASEGT. The CDR3 has 15 amino acids. V trimming: 4 bases; J trimming: 3 bases; junction bases outside the gene matches: 7. CDR3: CASSAARGLDYGYTF. The CDR3 coding sequence is TGTGCCAGCAGTGCCGCCAGGGGGCTAGACTATGGCTACACCTTC.

This clonotype occurred many times. This chain joins TRBV11-2 and TRBJ1-1; 10 positions agree with TRBD1. The germline CDR1 and CDR2 sequences are SGHAT and FQNNGV. The J segment lost 3 bases and the V segment lost 5 bases, leaving 6 bases of the junction unmatched. This CDR3 is 15 amino acids long. The CDR3, as DNA: TGTGCCAGCAGCGCTGGGACAGGGGTCGACACTGAAGCTTTCTTT. It codes for CASSAGTGVDTEAFF.

The CDR3 here is CASSTSGVTGELFF. DNA for the CDR3: TGTGCCAGCAGCACCTCAGGGGTTACCGGGGAGCTGTTTTTT. The chain carries TRBV7-9 and TRBJ2-2; D may be TRBD1 (6 bases). The CDR3 length is 14 residues. Germline CDR1 reads SEHNR; CDR2 reads FQNEAQ (reference sequence). V shed 5 bases and J shed 5 bases, with 12 bases lying between them.

This rearrangement joins TRBV27 to TRBJ2-5, with a weak D call TRBD2 (5 bases). The CDR3 totals 14 residues. Germline CDR1 MNHEY, CDR2 SMNVEV (reference sequence). Trimming stripped 4 bases from V and 4 bases from J, with 13 bases between. DNA of the CDR3: TGTGCCAGCAGTTCACCGGGAACAAGAGAGACCCAGTACTTC. Its translation: CASSSPGTRETQYF.

This clonotype came up many times. The rearrangement uses TRBV20-1 and TRBJ1-5; 8 bases agree with TRBD1. Trimming removed 6 bases from V and 0 bases from J; junction bases left unmatched: 4. This CDR3 has 14 amino acids. Germline V gives CDR1 DFQATT, CDR2 SNEGSKA (reference sequence). The CDR3 loop reads CSAMDRVSNQPQHF. The CDR3 bases are TGCAGTGCCATGGACAGGGTTAGCAATCAGCCCCAGCATTTT.

The chain uses TRBV15 and TRBJ1-5; weak D call: TRBD1 (5 bases). The length of the CDR3 is 15 residues. Germline lookup yields CDR1 LNHNV and CDR2 YYDKDF (reference sequence). V lost 0 bases, J lost 5 bases, and 11 bases lay in between. The CDR3 DNA is TGTGCCACCAGCAGAGATGCGCAGGGTTATCAGCCCCAGCATTTT. Translating gives CATSRDAQGYQPQHF.

As for this clonotype: Relative to the germline gene, one junction end is altered; a read error may explain this. The chain is built from TRBV6-1 and TRBJ2-7; TRBD2 aligns across 7 bases. CDR3 size: 15 residues. Germline CDR1 reads MNHNS; CDR2 reads SASEGT. The CDR3 DNA sequence: TGTGCCAGCAGCGAAGCTTGGGGGGGATTATACGAGCAGTACTTC. It is translated as CASSEAWGGLYEQYF.

There are many counts of this clonotype. This chain connects TRBV20-1 to TRBJ1-1, with TRBD1 as a possible D gene (5 bases). Looked up from germline, CDR1 is DFQATT and CDR2 is SNEGSKA (reference sequence). V dropped 5 bases and J dropped 7 bases, with 11 bases sitting between them. The CDR3 length is 11 residues. This chain's CDR3 is CSARRDLEAFF. CDR3 nucleotides: TGCAGTGCTCGGAGGGACCTTGAAGCTTTCTTT.

This rearrangement joins TRBV4-1 to TRBJ1-3; 10 nucleotides align to TRBD1. This CDR3 has 16 amino acids. J lost 3 bases, V lost 5 bases, and 7 bases had no gene match. Looked up from germline, CDR1 is MGHRA and CDR2 is YSYEKL. CDR3: CASSNPTGGIGNTIYF. In DNA form, the CDR3 reads TGCGCCAGCAGCAACCCGACAGGGGGCATTGGAAACACCATATATTTT.

This clonotype was recorded at least ten times. The chain recombines TRBV6-2 or TRBV6-3 with TRBJ1-1; possible D gene TRBD1, 6 bases. This CDR3 has 18 residues. Germline-derived CDR1 and CDR2 are MNHEY and SVGEGT. The V and J ends lost 0 bases and 3 bases respectively, with 20 bases between them. The CDR3 protein is CASSYSRQAEGRDTEAFF. CDR3 sequence (DNA): TGTGCCAGCAGTTACTCTCGACAGGCGGAAGGGCGGGACACTGAAGCTTTCTTT.

This clonotype was recorded at least ten times. The CDR3 is CAWSVRRGGYTF. DNA for the CDR3: TGTGCCTGGAGTGTACGCCGAGGAGGCTACACCTTC. V is TRBV30 and J is TRBJ1-2; D is uncertain. The CDR3 extends over 12 amino acids. CDR1 and CDR2 (germline): GTSNPN, SVGIG (reference sequence). Trimming cost V 0 bases and J 8 bases, with 10 bases left between them.

This clonotype was observed a few times. Relative to the germline gene, one junction end is altered; a read error may explain this. The chain has TRBV2 and TRBJ2-6; no reliable D call. This CDR3 comprises 15 residues. Germline V CDR1 and CDR2: SNHLY, FYNNEI. CDR3 DNA: TGTGCCAGCAGTGAAGATACCTCTGGGACCAACGTCCTGACTTTC. Amino acids: CASSEDTSGTNVLTF.

This clonotype has at least ten counts. The chain joins TRBV7-8 to TRBJ2-5, with D unresolved. The V gene lost 1 base and the J gene lost 6 bases, with 6 bases spanning the gap. Germline V CDR1 and CDR2: SGHVS, FQNEAQ. The CDR3 is made up of 12 amino acids. The CDR3, as DNA: TGTGCCAGCAGCTTAGGCCTGAAGACCCAGTACTTC. Its protein product is CASSLGLKTQYF.

The sample holds many counts of this clonotype. The chain couples TRBV28 to TRBJ1-1; 10 nucleotides line up with TRBD1. CDR1 is MDHEN, CDR2 SYDVKM, per germline. CDR3 length equals 18 residues. V lost 1 base to trimming and J lost 4 bases; unmatched junction nucleotides: 12. Here the CDR3 reads CASSLYHGTGERSTEAFF. DNA of the CDR3: TGTGCCAGCAGTTTATACCACGGGACAGGGGAAAGAAGCACTGAAGCTTTCTTT.

This clonotype showed up just a few times. The chain links TRBV29-1 to TRBJ2-7; the D call may be TRBD1 or TRBD2 (6 bases each). Germline CDR1 is SQVTM and CDR2 is ANQGSEA. The CDR3 has 13 amino acids. The V and J ends lost 4 bases and 2 bases respectively, with 12 bases between them. The CDR3 reads CSVVGGTTYEQYF. The DNA of the CDR3 is TGCAGCGTTGTAGGGGGGACCACCTACGAGCAGTACTTC.

DNA of the CDR3: TGTGCCAGCAGCTTATCAGGGGGCCTAACTGAAGCTTTCTTT. Residues: CASSLSGGLTEAFF. The chain uses TRBV7-6 and TRBJ1-1; 8 bases match TRBD1. In germline, CDR1 is SGHVS, CDR2 FNYEAQ. Germline trimming cut 2 bases from V and 5 bases from J; bases unmatched to any gene: 4. There are 14 residues in the CDR3.

The rearrangement links TRBV7-2 to TRBJ1-1; D perhaps matches TRBD1 (5 bases). V was cut by 5 bases and J by 4 bases, with 14 bases left in between. CDR3 length: 14 residues. Germline V gene data show CDR1 as SGHTA and CDR2 as FQGNSA. The CDR3, as DNA: TGTGCCAGCAGCCCAAGCAGGGTGTCCACTGAAGCTTTCTTT. The encoded protein is CASSPSRVSTEAFF.

The rearrangement links TRBV20-1 to TRBJ1-5; D is possibly TRBD1 (5 bases). The CDR3 covers 13 residues. The ends were cut back, 4 bases at V and 4 bases at J, with 11 bases in the middle. Germline V CDR1 and CDR2: DFQATT, SNEGSKA (reference sequence). CDR3 amino acids: CSATKTVNQPQHF. CDR3 bases: TGCAGTGCTACCAAGACAGTAAATCAGCCCCAGCATTTT.

This clonotype was observed many times. V is TRBV6-4 and J is TRBJ1-1; TRBD1 matches at 11 bases. V was clipped by 6 bases and J by 6 bases; unmatched bases: 15. Germline assignment: CDR1 MRHNA and CDR2 SNTAGT. The CDR3 contains 17 residues. CDR3 sequence reads: CASSPPSDRGRWPEAFF. CDR3 nucleotide sequence: TGTGCCAGCAGCCCCCCATCGGACAGGGGGCGTTGGCCTGAAGCTTTCTTT.

As to this clonotype: Possible read error: a much larger clone is one base away. This chain links TRBV29-1 with TRBJ1-2; 7 nucleotides match TRBD1. CDR3 size: 15 residues. Germline V CDR1 and CDR2: SQVTM, ANQGSEA. CDR3 DNA: TGCAGCGCCGGTGGACAGGATCTAGAGCAATATGGCTACGCCTTC. It is translated as CSAGGQDLEQYGYAF.

The V gene is TRBV29-1, the J gene TRBJ1-1; 7 positions match TRBD1. The CDR3 has 15 amino acids. The germline V gene has CDR1 SQVTM and CDR2 ANQGSEA. Trimming cost V 4 bases and J 5 bases; bases outside gene matches: 13. CDR3 sequence reads: CSVGGEGQKRTEAFF. The CDR3 DNA sequence: TGCAGCGTTGGGGGGGAGGGACAGAAGAGGACTGAAGCTTTCTTT.